Shown below are 21 T cell receptor beta chains from a single sample sequenced in a study of human thymus T cells. Only in-frame clones appear in the TCRdb table, and some are missing; sequencing was by immunoSEQ multiplex PCR. Of approximately 40,000 clones listed, 94% are singletons. Material: blood. These TCRs come from a boy in the first two years of life with a congenital heart defect but otherwise immunologically healthy.

This chain links TRBV28 with TRBJ1-1; D gene uncertain. The CDR3 consists of 13 residues. In germline, CDR1 is MDHEN, CDR2 SYDVKM. Trimming cost V 3 bases and J 1 base, with 6 bases left between them. CDR3 coding DNA: TGTGCCAGCAGTTTTTGGGGGAACACTGAAGCTTTCTTT. This codes for CASSFWGNTEAFF.

V usage is TRBV2 and J usage is TRBJ1-4, with 9 bases matching TRBD1. Germline-derived CDR1 and CDR2 are SNHLY and FYNNEI. The CDR3 is 15 residues long. V lost 5 bases, J lost 8 bases, and 9 bases stayed unmatched. The CDR3 region has the DNA TGTGCCAGCAGTCCGGTCGGGACAGGGAGGGAAAAACTGTTTTTT. This translates into CASSPVGTGREKLFF.

In this sample, this clone turned up once. The chain combines TRBV7-6 with TRBJ2-2; 8 nucleotides align to TRBD1. The V segment lost 1 base and the J segment 4 bases; nucleotides outside the gene matches: 2. Germline loops: CDR1 SGHVS, CDR2 FNYEAQ. The CDR3 has 15 residues. In DNA form, the CDR3 reads TGTGCCAGCAGCTTAGGGGACAGGCGCACCGGGGAGCTGTTTTTT. Translated, it gives CASSLGDRRTGELFF.

This chain joins TRBV6-1 and TRBJ1-4, with D maybe TRBD1 (5 bases). V was clipped by 2 bases and J by 8 bases, with 12 bases between them. Per germline, CDR1 MNHNS and CDR2 SASEGT. The CDR3 contains 14 residues. CDR3 DNA sequence: TGTGCCAGCAGTGAATCAGGGCATAGGGAAAAACTGTTTTTT. Amino acids: CASSESGHREKLFF.

Here the CDR3 DNA reads TGTGCCAGCAGCTTACATCTACTAGCGGGGGCGGGGGAGACCCAGTACTTC. Its protein product is CASSLHLLAGAGETQYF. The chain is built from TRBV11-3 and TRBJ2-5; 11 nucleotides line up with TRBD2. In germline, CDR1 is SGHNT, CDR2 YENEEA. After removal of 2 bases from V and 5 bases from J, the junction contained 10 bases not matched to a gene. This CDR3 is 17 amino acids long. Full variable domain (rest looked up from reference TRBV11-3 and TRBJ2-5): EAGVVQSPRYKIIEKKQPVAFWCNPISGHNTLYWYLQNLGQGPELLIRYENEEAVDDSQLPKDRFSAERLKGVDSTLKIQPAELGDSAVYLCASSLHLLAGAGETQYFGPGTRLLVL.

Comments on this clone: At the DNA level, this CDR3 is encoded by other sequences in the same sample as well. V gene TRBV18 combines with J gene TRBJ1-1, with D unresolved. Trimming took 2 bases from V and 2 from J, leaving 6 bases between them. CDR1 and CDR2 (germline): KGHSH, LQKENI. The CDR3 sequence is 13 residues long. The CDR3 DNA is TGTGCCAGCTCACCAGGACGTAACACTGAAGCTTTCTTT. Translating it yields CASSPGRNTEAFF. Looking up the rest from reference TRBV18 and TRBJ1-1 gives the full variable domain: NAGVMQNPRHLVRRRGQEARLRCSPMKGHSHVYWYRQLPEEGLKFMVYLQKENIIDESGMPKERFSAEFPKEGPSILRIQQVVRGDSAAYFCASSPGRNTEAFFGQGTRLTVV.

The chain combines TRBV6-5 with TRBJ1-6, with a tentative D call TRBD1 (5 bases). Germline V lookup: CDR1 MNHEY, CDR2 SVGAGI. The V end was cut by 7 bases, the J end by 7 bases, with 14 bases between. The CDR3 has 14 residues. In nucleotides, the CDR3 is TGTGCCAGCATCTCACGGTGGGGGAATTCACCCCTCCACTTT. Translated, it gives CASISRWGNSPLHF.

The V and J genes are TRBV4-3 and TRBJ2-3, with 10 positions matching TRBD2. Germline V gene data show CDR1 as LGHNA and CDR2 as YSLEER. The CDR3 extends over 15 amino acids. V was clipped by 0 bases and J by 7 bases; unmatched bases: 4. This chain's CDR3 is CASSQDQRGGNTQYF. The CDR3 bases are TGCGCCAGCAGCCAAGATCAGCGGGGGGGCAATACGCAGTATTTT.

This chain links TRBV7-9 with TRBJ2-1; TRBD2 agrees at 14 bases. Trimming at V came to 5 bases and at J to 8 bases, leaving 5 bases not matched to a gene. Looked up from germline, CDR1 is SEHNR and CDR2 is FQNEAQ (reference sequence). This CDR3 is 15 amino acids long. DNA of the CDR3: TGTGCCAGCAGCCCTGGACTAGCGGGGGGCGATGAGCAGTTCTTC. Translated: CASSPGLAGGDEQFF.

As for this clone: At one end the junction does not follow the germline gene, possibly because of a read error. The V call is TRBV7-2, the J call TRBJ1-5; D not certain. CDR3 length equals 15 residues. Germline CDR1 SGHTA, CDR2 FQGNSA. CDR3 protein: CASSLAGGRNQPQHF. CDR3 nucleotides: TGTGCCAGCAGCCTAGCGGGCGGACGCAATCAGCCCCAGCATTTT.

This chain connects TRBV11-3 to TRBJ2-7, with 7 positions matching TRBD1. Per the germline V gene, CDR1 is SGHNT and CDR2 is YENEEA. The CDR3 runs to 13 residues. Germline trimming cut 6 bases from V and 1 base from J; bases unmatched to any gene: 3. CDR3 nucleotide sequence: TGTGCCAGCAGTTTGGGACAGTCCTACGAGCAGTACTTC. Residues: CASSLGQSYEQYF.

The gene calls are TRBV6-1 and TRBJ1-4; D call uncertain. Germline assignment: CDR1 MNHNS and CDR2 SASEGT. CDR3 length: 14 residues. V was cut by 6 bases and J by 1 base, with 9 bases left in between. CDR3 bases: TGTGCCAGCAGCCTAGGAGGAACTAATGAAAAACTGTTTTTT. Translated, it gives CASSLGGTNEKLFF.

CDR3 in amino acids: CASSLNGGSQETQYF. The CDR3, as DNA: TGTGCCAGCAGCTTAAACGGGGGATCCCAAGAGACCCAGTACTTC. The chain is built from TRBV7-9 and TRBJ2-5; D is perhaps TRBD2 (6 bases). Germline V gene sequence: CDR1 SEHNR, CDR2 FQNEAQ (reference sequence). V gave up 2 bases and J gave up 1 base, with 11 bases separating them. This CDR3 comprises 15 residues.

This chain links TRBV30 with TRBJ2-1, with D unclear. CDR1 is GTSNPN, CDR2 SVGIG, per germline (reference sequence). This CDR3 has 11 amino acids. V was shortened by 2 bases and J by 3 bases, with 2 bases between the two germline ends. The CDR3: CAWSFYNEQFF. In nucleotides, the CDR3 is TGTGCCTGGAGTTTCTACAATGAGCAGTTCTTC. Full variable domain (remainder filled in from reference TRBV30 and TRBJ2-1): SQTIHQWPATLVQPVGSPLSLECTVEGTSNPNLYWYRQAAGRGLQLLFYSVGIGQISSEVPQNLSASRPQDRQFILSSKKLLLSDSGFYLCAWSFYNEQFFGPGTRLTVL.

CDR3 loop: CASRWHREYAKNIQYF. In DNA form, the CDR3 reads TGTGCCAGCAGGTGGCACAGGGAATATGCCAAAAACATTCAGTACTTC. J is TRBJ2-4 and V is TRBV6-9, with D perhaps matching TRBD1 (6 bases). The V end was cut by 6 bases, the J end by 1 base, with 16 bases between. The CDR3 loop spans 16 amino acids. The germline CDR1 and CDR2 sequences are MNHGY and SVAAGI.

The gene calls are TRBV7-2 and TRBJ2-1; D may match TRBD1 or TRBD2 (5 bases each). Between the trimmed V and J ends, which lost 3 bases and 0 bases, there was a span of 15 bases. The CDR3 consists of 17 residues. The germline V gene encodes CDR1 SGHTA and CDR2 FQGNSA. CDR3: CASSFGPGTDSYNEQFF. In nucleotides, the CDR3 is TGTGCCAGCAGCTTCGGTCCCGGGACGGACTCCTACAATGAGCAGTTCTTC.

V and J are TRBV13 and TRBJ1-1; D is unclear. The CDR3 has 13 residues. The V gene lost 5 bases and the J gene lost 0 bases, with 7 bases spanning the gap. The germline V gene encodes CDR1 PRHDT and CDR2 FYEKMQ (reference sequence). The CDR3 region has the DNA TGTGCCAGCAGCCAAGAGCTGAACACTGAAGCTTTCTTT. Protein sequence: CASSQELNTEAFF.

This chain connects TRBV5-4 to TRBJ1-3; 8 bases are shared with TRBD1. From germline, CDR1 is SGHNT and CDR2 YYREEE (reference sequence). The CDR3 is 15 amino acids. After removal of 4 bases from V and 4 bases from J, the junction contained 7 bases not matched to a gene. CDR3 amino acids: CASSADRGVGNTIYF. The CDR3, as DNA: TGTGCCAGCAGCGCTGACAGGGGAGTCGGAAACACCATATATTTT.

The chain recombines TRBV6-1 with TRBJ2-7; D is unresolved. CDR1 is MNHNS, CDR2 SASEGT, per germline. The CDR3 sequence is 11 residues long. Trimming cost V 10 bases and J 5 bases, with 12 bases left between them. The CDR3 nucleotides are TGTGCCACCAGACTCGCGGACGAGCAGTACTTC. This sequence encodes CATRLADEQYF.

V gene TRBV7-2 combines with J gene TRBJ2-7; 10 bases map to TRBD2. The V gene's germline CDR1 is SGHTA and CDR2 FQGNSA. This CDR3 is 12 amino acids long. The ends lost 8 bases at V and 5 bases at J; junction bases unmatched: 3. The CDR3 DNA follows: TGTGCCAGCGCTAGCGGGGGCAACGAGCAGTACTTC. This translates into CASASGGNEQYF.

This chain uses TRBV5-1 with TRBJ1-4; tentatively, D is TRBD1 (5 bases). V was pared by 8 bases and J by 5 bases, with 16 bases between. The V gene's germline CDR1 is SGHRS and CDR2 YFSETQ. CDR3 length equals 14 residues. CDR3 DNA sequence: TGCGCCAGTAGGGCCGGGACGGAAAATGAAAAACTGTTTTTT. Translating gives CASRAGTENEKLFF.